This T cell receptor (beta chain) stems from a study of T cell responses to AZD1222 COVID-19 vaccine listed by TCRdb under 2021. With regard to the full study: Because spike-specific TCR depth and breadth did not differ between the two schedules, AZD1222 recipients who got a second dose at roughly 4 weeks were pooled with those who got a second dose at roughly 12 weeks. TCR sequencing was performed for about 240 trial participants, of whom some 200 were given two doses of AZD1222 and around 25 were given two doses of MenACWY control vaccine. Enrollment into the trials was organized by age into subgroups of 18-55, 56-69 and 70-plus years, and those subgroups contained roughly 150, 30 and 60 TCR-sequenced participants, respectively.

The CDR3 regions of human TCRbeta chains were analyzed by immunosequencing. The original pipeline was this. Repertoire TCRs were matched against a reference library of SARS-CoV-2-specific TCRs generated with the MIRA antigen-specificity platform. Breadth was defined as the fraction of unique TCRs that were SARS-CoV-2-associated, and depth was defined as the fraction of total T cells that were SARS-CoV-2-associated. Using the MIRA data, each spike-specific TCR was mapped to the spike region that the TCR reacts to and placed in a CD4 or CD8 class. Log10-transformed breadth and depth values were compared by one-way ANOVA with Sidak's multiple comparisons tests. In its TCRdb copy, this immuneACCESS table keeps in-frame sequences only and misses some clones. Where compared with another copy, unresolved V genes explain less than half of these, and the others have no known cause. The V and J calls and clone size are taken from that table; D and trimming were inferred from the DNA. The sample includes about 50,000 clones, with approximately 85% observed a single time. The biggest ten clones account for over 13% of the sample.

The time point label here, explained by the study, means: baseline before first vaccination. Samples from vaccinated people were obtained from the UK trials COV001 and COV002, which included a single-blind randomized controlled phase 2/3 trial of AZD1222 (ChAdOx1 nCoV-19) in healthy adults. For TCRbeta chain sequencing, PBMC samples from trial participants were taken at day 0 and at day 28 after the second dose. With respect to this clone: Its antigen is unknown. It has no much larger one-base neighbor in the sample; base qualities were not kept.

Results the study describes overall, beyond this receptor: The vaccine-associated CD4 TCRs covered the entire spike protein, and the dominant responses fell in regions 160-218 and 743-854. Because no samples from the day 14 peak response were available, repertoires could be characterized only after the peak T cell response. In the small 56-69-year group, the increase in depth fell short of significance, most likely because of low power. Reportedly, almost half of the unique spike-specific TCRs recognized epitopes lying outside the regions that are mutated in the B.1.351 and B.1.1.7 variants. Participants were mostly white British and included more females than males, and it was suggested by the authors that clonal diversity may have been underestimated. Conclusions about previously exposed vaccinees were limited because only six AZD1222 recipients were SARS-CoV-2 seropositive at baseline. After two AZD1222 doses, both the breadth and the depth of spike-specific TCRs were significantly higher than at day 0 and than in MenACWY recipients.

The source is an adult in good health. The sample in question was peripheral blood, obtained on day 0 of AZD1222 vaccination.

Here is the DNA: TGTGCCAGCGATTCCCCCCAGGGAGGGATCTACGAGCAGTACTTC. Its translation is CASDSPQGGIYEQYF. Recombination linked TRBV6-5 to TRBJ2-7; TRBD2 lines up with 7 middle nucleotides. CDR3 length: 15 amino acids, cysteine to phenylalanine. The retained sequence is limited to the CDR3, 45 bases, with the frame set at the first base. Compared with germline, V lacks 8 bases and J lacks 3 bases; bases without a gene match: 13. For CDR1 and CDR2, the germline V gene lists MNHEY and SVGAGI.